Listed below are T cell receptor beta chains from one sample, sequenced in a study of identifying expanded T cells in peripheral blood. Libraries were prepared by immunoSEQ multiplex PCR; TCRdb keeps only in-frame clonotypes and omits some of them. The data hold around 100,000 clones, with approximately 89% observed a single time. Sequenced material: blood. The receptors originated from a person aged 18-70 years in good health. The CDR3 runs from the conserved cysteine through the conserved F or W. Each record gives: J gene, clone size, D gene, V gene, CDR3 DNA, CDR3 protein. A D gene is named only where the DNA matches it firmly. A clone size is listed for some rows: how often the clone was seen (once, few, many), or a class if it is expanded.

J: TRBJ1-6
size: NA
D: NA
V: TRBV2
DNA: TGTGCCAGCAGTGAAGAGGGGGTCTTTAATTCACCCCTCCACTTT
CDR3: CASSEEGVFNSPLHF

J: TRBJ1-1
size: NA
D: NA
V: TRBV2
DNA: TGTGCCAGCAGTGAAGCGGGTCTCACTGAAGCTTTCTTT
CDR3: CASSEAGLTEAFF

J: TRBJ2-7
size: once
D: NA
V: TRBV14
DNA: TGTGCCAGCAGCCAACAGGGTTACGAGCAGTACTTC
CDR3: CASSQQGYEQYF

J: TRBJ1-2
size: NA
D: TRBD1
V: TRBV6-6
DNA: TGTGCCAGCAGTTCCAACACAGGGGTAGATGGCTACACCTTC
CDR3: CASSSNTGVDGYTF

J: TRBJ1-4
size: NA
D: NA
V: TRBV6-5
DNA: TGTGCCAGCAGTCCGTTGGACGAAAAACTGTTTTTT
CDR3: CASSPLDEKLFF

J: TRBJ1-1
size: NA
D: NA
V: TRBV29-1
DNA: TGCAGCGCCAAAAAGGGGACAATGAACACTGAAGCTTTCTTT
CDR3: CSAKKGTMNTEAFF

J: TRBJ2-3
size: NA
D: NA
V: TRBV6-1
DNA: TGTGCCAGCAGGGGGTGGCTCACAGATACGCAGTATTTT
CDR3: CASRGWLTDTQYF

J: TRBJ1-1
size: NA
D: NA
V: TRBV19
DNA: TGTGCCAGTAGTTGGGCCGGGACATCGGTTGATATGGCTTTCTTT
CDR3: CASSWAGTSVDMAFF

J: TRBJ1-1
size: NA
D: TRBD1
V: TRBV19
DNA: TGTGCCAGTAGAGTTCGGACAGGGGGCAGCACTGAAGCTTTCTTT
CDR3: CASRVRTGGSTEAFF

J: TRBJ2-7
size: few
D: TRBD2
V: TRBV11-2
DNA: TGTGCCAGCACCCCGCCTAGCGGGGGCGACGAGCAGTACTTC
CDR3: CASTPPSGGDEQYF

J: TRBJ1-6
size: NA
D: NA
V: TRBV30
DNA: TGTGCCTGGAGTTTTGGGAGTTCACCCCTCCACTTT
CDR3: CAWSFGSSPLHF

J: TRBJ1-1
size: NA
D: NA
V: TRBV5-1
DNA: TGCGCCAGCAGCTTGGTAGTCGGGGGGCCGAACACTGAAGCTTTCTTT
CDR3: CASSLVVGGPNTEAFF

J: TRBJ1-1
size: once
D: NA
V: TRBV15
DNA: TGTGCCACCAGCGGGTTCCGGGACGGTGAAGCTTTCTTT
CDR3: CATSGFRDGEAFF

J: TRBJ1-2
size: NA
D: NA
V: TRBV27
DNA: TGTGCCAGCAGTTTGAAGCGGACGAACTATGGCTACACCTTC
CDR3: CASSLKRTNYGYTF

J: TRBJ2-5
size: NA
D: NA
V: TRBV7-3
DNA: TGTGCCAGCAGCTTACAGTACTCAGAGACCCAGTACTTC
CDR3: CASSLQYSETQYF

J: TRBJ1-5
size: NA
D: NA
V: TRBV6-6
DNA: TGTGCCAGCAGTTACTCGATCACTCAGCCCCAGCATTTT
CDR3: CASSYSITQPQHF

J: TRBJ1-2
size: NA
D: NA
V: TRBV19
DNA: TGTGCCAGTAGTATTGAGGCGGGGTATGGCTACACCTTC
CDR3: CASSIEAGYGYTF

J: TRBJ2-6
size: NA
D: TRBD1
V: TRBV18
DNA: TGTGCCAGCTCACCTCGGGGACAGGGGAAGTCTGGGGCCAACGTCCTGACTTTC
CDR3: CASSPRGQGKSGANVLTF

J: TRBJ1-5
size: NA
D: NA
V: TRBV27
DNA: TGTGCCAGCAGTCTCACCAGGGTGGGAAATCAGCCCCAGCATTTT
CDR3: CASSLTRVGNQPQHF

J: TRBJ1-1
size: NA
D: NA
V: TRBV19
DNA: TGTGCCAGTAGGTTCGGGAACACTGAAGCTTTCTTT
CDR3: CASRFGNTEAFF

J: TRBJ1-2
size: NA
D: NA
V: TRBV2
DNA: TGTGCCAGCAGTGGGGACGGTAGCTATGGCTACACCTTC
CDR3: CASSGDGSYGYTF

J: TRBJ1-1
size: NA
D: NA
V: TRBV29-1
DNA: TGCAGCGCCTCAAGGGGGTGGGACACTGAAGCTTTCTTT
CDR3: CSASRGWDTEAFF

J: TRBJ2-3
size: NA
D: NA
V: TRBV5-4
DNA: TGTGCCAGCAGCTTTCCCTTAGGGAATGGAGATACGCAGTATTTT
CDR3: CASSFPLGNGDTQYF

J: TRBJ1-2
size: NA
D: NA
V: TRBV5-4
DNA: TGTGCCAGCAGCTTGACGGGGAGGGCCTATGGCTACACCTTC
CDR3: CASSLTGRAYGYTF

J: TRBJ2-1
size: NA
D: TRBD2
V: TRBV28
DNA: TGTGCCAGCAGTTTAAGCGGGAAGTCCTACAATGAGCAGTTCTTC
CDR3: CASSLSGKSYNEQFF

J: TRBJ1-2
size: NA
D: NA
V: TRBV25-1
DNA: TGTGCCAGCAGTGAAGCCCATGGGGATGGCTACACCTTC
CDR3: CASSEAHGDGYTF

J: TRBJ1-6
size: NA
D: TRBD1
V: TRBV27
DNA: TGTGCCAGCAGTTCCCGGGACAGGGGCTCCTCACCCCTCCACTTT
CDR3: CASSSRDRGSSPLHF

J: TRBJ2-2
size: NA
D: TRBD1
V: TRBV18
DNA: TGTGCCAGCTCAGGAAGGGGGCGAACCGGGGAGCTGTTTTTT
CDR3: CASSGRGRTGELFF

J: TRBJ1-2
size: NA
D: NA
V: TRBV7-2
DNA: TGTGCCAGCAGCTTAGCGCAGCAACGAGGCTATGGCTACACCTTC
CDR3: CASSLAQQRGYGYTF